These T cell receptor beta chains were read from a single sample in a study of regulatory T cells in long-lasting Graves disease. TCRdb independently ran MiXCR on the multiplex PCR reads; one entry per CDR3 protein. The sample lists 300,000 to 350,000 distinct CDR3 sequences, 20% seen once, with about 29% in the top ten. The starting material was peripheral blood mononuclear cells (PBMCs), obtained when the disease was refractory, from a patient treated with antithyroid drugs. These receptor sequences come from a female donor with Graves disease. Each CDR3 is given with its conserved first and last residue. A D gene is named only where the DNA matches it firmly. Only some rows state a clone size, as once, few, many or a class for expanded clones.

V gene,D gene,clone size,J gene,CDR3 DNA,CDR3 protein
TRBV19,.,.,TRBJ1-2,TGTGCCAGTAGTATCGACAACTATGGCTACACCTTC,CASSIDNYGYTF
TRBV20-1,TRBD1,few,TRBJ1-1,TGCAGTGGAGTAAAAGGGGGCCGGAACACTGAAGCTTTCTTT,CSGVKGGRNTEAFF
TRBV7-3,.,many,TRBJ2-6,TGTGCCAGCAGCCCGGGTGTTGAGACCGGGGCCAACGTCCTGACTTTC,CASSPGVETGANVLTF
TRBV28,.,.,TRBJ2-7,TGTGCCAGCAGTTTATCTATAGCTGGCTACGAGCAGTACTTC,CASSLSIAGYEQYF
TRBV6-1,TRBD1,many,TRBJ2-5,TGTGCCAGCAGTGAAAAAGCGACAGGGGTCCAAGAGACCCAGTACTTC,CASSEKATGVQETQYF
TRBV3-1,.,few,TRBJ1-4,TGTGCCAGCAGCCAAGGGGGGTCTATCACTAATGAAAAACTGTTTTTT,CASSQGGSITNEKLFF
TRBV24-1,TRBD2,many,TRBJ2-7,TGTGCCACCAGTGATTTCGTTGGACTAGCGGGAGGCCACGAGCAGTACTTC,CATSDFVGLAGGHEQYF
TRBV27,.,many,TRBJ1-1,TGTGCCAGCAGTTTATCCGAAGTGAACACTGAAGCTTTCTTT,CASSLSEVNTEAFF
TRBV3-1,.,.,TRBJ1-6,TGTGCCAGCAGAAAGACAGACTATAATTCACCCCTCCACTTT,CASRKTDYNSPLHF
TRBV10-2,.,.,TRBJ1-4,TGCGCCAGCAGTGCGTTTTGGACAGAGAAAACTAATGAAAAACTGTTTTTT,CASSAFWTEKTNEKLFF
TRBV10-1,TRBD1,few,TRBJ1-3,TGCGCCAGCAGCAACACAGGGGCCTCTGGAAACACCATATATTTT,CASSNTGASGNTIYF
TRBV15,TRBD1,.,TRBJ1-5,TGTGCCACCAGCCCGGGACAGGGGTTCGGTCAGCCCCAGCATTTT,CATSPGQGFGQPQHF
TRBV9,TRBD1,many,TRBJ1-2,TGTGCCAGCAGCGTAGGGGCAGGGGGCCACCCACCTTATGGCTACACCTTC,CASSVGAGGHPPYGYTF
TRBV30,.,many,TRBJ1-5,TGTGCCTGGAGTTTGGAGGGTGGTGGCAATCAGCCCCAGCATTTT,CAWSLEGGGNQPQHF
TRBV6-9,TRBD2,.,TRBJ2-7,TGTGCCAGCAGTTGGGGCGGAGCGGGGGGTACGTACGAGCAGTACTTC,CASSWGGAGGTYEQYF
TRBV18,.,.,TRBJ1-1,TGTGCCAGCTCACGTAGCGGGCGCGGGACTGAAGCTTTCTTT,CASSRSGRGTEAFF
TRBV20-1,.,few,TRBJ2-2,TGCAGTGCTAGAGGGGAGGTTGACACCGGGGAGCTGTTTTTT,CSARGEVDTGELFF
TRBV27,.,many,TRBJ1-1,TGTGCCAGCAGTTTAAGGGGCCCAGGGTACACTGAAGCTTTCTTT,CASSLRGPGYTEAFF
TRBV24-1,.,.,TRBJ2-6,TGTGCCATCAGTGATGATTCAGGGGTGGCAGGGGCCAACGTCCTGACTTTC,CAISDDSGVAGANVLTF
TRBV28,.,.,TRBJ2-2,TGTGCCATCGGTCAGGGAACCGGGGAGCTGTCTTTT,CAIGQGTGELSF
TRBV10-3,.,few,TRBJ2-7,TGTGCCATCAGGACAGGAGCCTACGAGCAGTACTTC,CAIRTGAYEQYF
TRBV7-8,TRBD2,many,TRBJ2-7,TGTGCCAGCAGCCCTTCGTCCGGGACTAGCTATGGGCAGTACTTC,CASSPSSGTSYGQYF
TRBV7-9,.,.,TRBJ2-7,TGTGCCAGCAGCTTAGTTGAGGACGAGCAGTACTTC,CASSLVEDEQYF
TRBV2,TRBD2,many,TRBJ2-2,TGTGCCAGCAGTGAAGTGAGACTAGCGGGAGCCGGGGAGCTGTTTTTT,CASSEVRLAGAGELFF
TRBV10-3,TRBD1,few,TRBJ2-7,TGTGCCATCGGGGGGACAGGGGCATCCGAGCAGTACTTC,CAIGGTGASEQYF
TRBV2,.,many,TRBJ2-7,TGTGCCAGCAGTGAGGGGTGGCACGAGCAGTACTTC,CASSEGWHEQYF
TRBV29-1,.,few,TRBJ1-2,TGCAGCTACGGCGCGGAATATGGCTACACCTTC,CSYGAEYGYTF
TRBV20-1,TRBD2,many,TRBJ2-5,TGCAGTGCTGGACTAGCGGGAGGTCAAGAGACCCAGTACTTC,CSAGLAGGQETQYF
TRBV3-1,.,few,TRBJ2-7,TGTGCCAGCAGCCATTACTCGGACAACTCCTACGAGCAGTACTTC,CASSHYSDNSYEQYF
TRBV20-1,TRBD1,few,TRBJ1-5,TGCAGTGCTAGAGGCAACAGGGGGAATCAGCCCCAGCATTTT,CSARGNRGNQPQHF
TRBV19,.,.,TRBJ2-2,TGTGCCAGTACCAAATTCCCAACCGGGGAGCTGTTTTTT,CASTKFPTGELFF
TRBV7-2,.,.,TRBJ2-3,TGTGCCAGCGGCCTAAGGGTGACAGATACGCAGTATTTT,CASGLRVTDTQYF
TRBV7-6,.,many,TRBJ2-7,TGTGCCAGCAGCTTAGGACGGAACACGGTCTCCACTACGTTCGAGCAGTACTTC,CASSLGRNTVSTTFEQYF
TRBV3-1,.,many,TRBJ1-2,TGTGCCAGCAGCCACCGGGAGACTAACTATGGCTACACCTTC,CASSHRETNYGYTF
TRBV6-5,.,few,TRBJ1-2,TGTGCCAGCAGTTACTCGTCCGAAGGGCGAGGCTACACCTTC,CASSYSSEGRGYTF
TRBV2,TRBD1,many,TRBJ2-7,TGTGCCAGCAGTGAAGCGCGGGACAGGGTCTACGAGCAGTACTTC,CASSEARDRVYEQYF
TRBV10-3,TRBD2,once,TRBJ2-1,TGTGCCATCAAAAGGACTAGCGGGAGGGACAATGAGCAGTTCTTC,CAIKRTSGRDNEQFF
TRBV7-9,.,few,TRBJ1-4,TGTGCCAGCAGCTTAACGGGTGAAAAACTGTTTTTT,CASSLTGEKLFF
TRBV6-2/TRBV6-3,TRBD1,many,TRBJ1-2,TGTGCCAGCAGTTCTGGGACAGTTCGAGGCTACACCTTC,CASSSGTVRGYTF
TRBV7-6,.,.,TRBJ2-1,TGTGCCAGCAGCTTAGAAAGCAGGGGCCTCTACAATGAGCAGTTCTTC,CASSLESRGLYNEQFF
TRBV20-1,.,.,TRBJ1-1,TGCAGTGCTATGGTGGGCAGGAACACTGAAGCTTTCTTT,CSAMVGRNTEAFF
TRBV5-4,.,few,TRBJ2-7,TGTGCCAGCCACCCAGGGGAAGGGATTTCCTACGAGCAGTACTTC,CASHPGEGISYEQYF
TRBV2,TRBD1,many,TRBJ2-7,TGTGCCAGCAGAGAAGACAGGGTCTCCAACTACGAGCAGTACTTC,CASREDRVSNYEQYF
TRBV18,TRBD1,.,TRBJ1-5,TGTGCCAGCTCACTCCTTCCGACCCGGGACAGGGGTAGGAGTCAGCCCCAGCATTTT,CASSLLPTRDRGRSQPQHF